One sample yielded the 3 T cell receptor beta chains listed below, sequenced in a study of T cell repertoires in cytomegalovirus infection. TCRdb reprocessed the reads via MiXCR and lists one record per CDR3 protein. The repertoire holds some 700,000 distinct CDR3 sequences, with 35% as singletons. Sequenced input: PBMCs. These TCRs come from a human donor in good health (CMV status not recorded). Some clones in this sample may be carry-over from other donors' samples.

This clonotype was detected a few times. The chain uses TRBV11-2 and TRBJ2-7; 7 bases are a match to TRBD1. Germline assignment: CDR1 SGHAT and CDR2 FQNNGV. With V trimmed by 3 bases and J by 7 bases, 12 bases remained unmatched. This CDR3 is 15 amino acids long. This CDR3 is CASSLSDSGQWEQYF. The CDR3 coding sequence is TGTGCCAGCAGCTTGTCAGATTCGGGACAGTGGGAGCAGTACTTC.

In this sample, this clonotype turned up many times. The chain couples TRBV12-3 or TRBV12-4 to TRBJ2-1; tentative D call: TRBD1 (5 bases). The CDR3 spans 16 residues. The V gene lost 2 bases and the J gene lost 14 bases, with 25 bases spanning the gap. The CDR3 is CASSLLRADTTSLKFF. In DNA, the CDR3 is TGTGCCAGCAGTTTACTCAGGGCGGACACGACCTCCTTAAAGTTCTTC.

The chain employs TRBV10-3 and TRBJ2-7; D perhaps matches TRBD2 (5 bases). Trimming took off 0 bases at V and 2 bases at J, with 20 bases between the two ends. The CDR3 is made up of 18 amino acids. Germline-derived CDR1 and CDR2 are ENHRY and SYGVKD. DNA for the CDR3: TGTGCCATCAGTGAGTCGGGATCAGGCCAGCGGAGCCCCTACGAGCAGTACTTC. Its protein is CAISESGSGQRSPYEQYF.